The clone carrying this T cell receptor (beta chain) was found many times. What it binds is unknown. CDR3 length equals 12 residues. Trimming removed 8 bases at V and 2 bases at J, with 9 bases between. Germline V CDR1 and CDR2: WSHSY, SAAADI. This sample is part of a study of Graves' ophthalmopathy and Graves' hyperthyroidism. Orbital computed tomography, thyroid ultrasound, TRAb, serum thyroxine and clinical symptoms formed the basis of diagnosis. The PBMC fraction was derived from 9.5 to 10 ml of fresh peripheral blood. Amplification targeted the TCR beta CDR3 regions, with RNA transcripts as the source material. Second-round multiplex PCR followed a first-round RT-PCR using HTBI primers. Using its own MiXCR run on the multiplex PCR reads, TCRdb lists one record per CDR3 protein. Found here are about 740,000 distinct CDR3 sequences, 40% of them singletons; the top ten hold roughly 46%. Whole-study results and caveats: A model built from 13 signatures distinguished ophthalmopathy from stable hyperthyroidism with roughly 90% sensitivity and approximately 80% specificity.

This chain links TRBV10-2 with TRBJ2-5; D not certain. The TCR originated in an adult man with Graves' ophthalmopathy. Sequencing was performed on peripheral blood. The CDR3 nucleotides are TGCGCCAGCGCGGCTGGACAAGAGACCCAGTACTTC. Translation: CASAAGQETQYF.